The subject of this entry is one T cell receptor (beta chain). The antigen is not known. The source of the sample is a study of identical twins. Whole-study findings and limits: Zero-insertion analyses were open to partial confounding by invariant MAIT and iNKT cells.

A single record per CDR3 protein comes from TCRdb applying MiXCR to the 5' RACE reads. The table lists fewer than 500,000 distinct CDR3 sequences, 24% of them singletons. This sample also appeared in a second study, on T cells expressing NK-cell markers. That paper states: Once again these clonotypes came out on top in the CD3+CD56-NKG2C+ fraction of a few donors.

Sequenced input: CD4+ T cells sorted from blood. The receptor was isolated from a woman aged 18-29 years in good health.

This chain's CDR3 is CASSLAPGRNTGELFF. As DNA, the CDR3 is TGCGCCAGCAGCTTGGCCCCGGGGAGGAACACCGGGGAGCTGTTTTTT. V usage is TRBV5-1 and J usage is TRBJ2-2, with D perhaps TRBD2 (5 bases). The CDR3 runs to 16 residues. Trimming removed 0 bases at V and 1 base at J, with 10 bases between. Germline CDR1 reads SGHRS; CDR2 reads YFSETQ. Combining the CDR3 with reference TRBV5-1 and TRBJ2-2 gives the whole variable domain KAGVTQTPRYLIKTRGQQVTLSCSPISGHRSVSWYQQTPGQGLQFLFEYFSETQRNKGNFPGRFSGRQFSNSRSEMNVSTLELGDSALYLCASSLAPGRNTGELFFGEGSRLTVL.